The 24 T cell receptor beta chains in this list originate from one sample, sequenced in a study of shared T cell receptors in the human thymus. Some clones are missing from TCRdb's copy, which holds only in-frame ones; the method was immunoSEQ multiplex PCR. The sample yields roughly 710,000 clones, 75% to 90% seen once. This same sample was also part of a study on human thymus T cells.

Sequenced material: thymocytes. These receptors all stem from a girl under two years old with a congenital heart defect.

The chain combines TRBV6-1 with TRBJ1-5; the match to TRBD1 covers 7 bases. This CDR3 comprises 14 residues. J gave up 5 bases and V 7 bases, and 8 bases lay outside the gene matches. Per germline, CDR1 MNHNS and CDR2 SASEGT. CDR3 residues: CASIRDSWDQPQHF. CDR3 in DNA: TGTGCCAGCATTCGGGACAGTTGGGATCAGCCCCAGCATTTT.

This clone occurred a few times. Different DNA sequences within this sample yield the same CDR3. The chain uses TRBV19 and TRBJ2-2, with 9 nucleotides matching TRBD2. CDR1 is LNHDA, CDR2 SQIVND, per germline (reference sequence). CDR3 size: 15 residues. The J segment lost 7 bases and the V segment lost 7 bases, leaving 10 bases of the junction unmatched. CDR3 region: CASTKGRGGRGELFF. CDR3 bases: TGTGCCAGTACAAAGGGGCGGGGGGGCCGCGGGGAGCTGTTTTTT.

This clone is a singleton in its sample. The chain couples TRBV2 to TRBJ1-1; 7 bases are a match to TRBD1. The CDR3 runs to 13 residues. Trimming took 7 bases from V and 13 from J; bases not matched to a gene: 15. Germline values: CDR1 SNHLY, CDR2 FYNNEI. In DNA, the CDR3 is TGTGCCAGCAACTGGGACAGCACCCAAAGCGGTTTCTTT. Its protein product is CASNWDSTQSGFF.

This clone was found once. The CDR3 bases are TGTGCCAGCAGTCAACACAGGGTGCCATACGAGCAGTACTTC. Its translation: CASSQHRVPYEQYF. The gene calls are TRBV27 and TRBJ2-7; perhaps TRBD1 as D (6 bases). Looked up from germline, CDR1 is MNHEY and CDR2 is SMNVEV (reference sequence). Between the trimmed V and J ends, which lost 5 bases and 4 bases, there was a span of 15 bases. The CDR3 has 14 residues.

The genes are TRBV6-1 and TRBJ2-5, with 9 bases lining up with TRBD1. Germline CDR1 reads MNHNS; CDR2 reads SASEGT. With V trimmed by 6 bases and J by 2 bases, 1 base remained unmatched. The CDR3 covers 13 residues. The CDR3 region is CASRTGGQETQYF. In DNA form, the CDR3 reads TGTGCCAGCAGGACAGGGGGGCAAGAGACCCAGTACTTC.

This rearrangement joins TRBV9 to TRBJ1-6, with 7 bases aligning to TRBD1. The germline V gene encodes CDR1 SGDLS and CDR2 YYNGEE. With 3 bases clipped from V and 3 bases from J, the junction kept 15 bases outside the gene matches. This CDR3 contains 19 residues. The CDR3 sequence is CASSAHLHVGTVYNSPLHF. CDR3 nucleotide sequence: TGTGCCAGCAGCGCTCACCTTCACGTGGGGACAGTCTATAATTCACCCCTCCACTTT.

The chain links TRBV5-5 to TRBJ2-1; 7 bases fit TRBD1. V gave up 2 bases and J gave up 7 bases; unmatched junction bases: 6. The CDR3 is 14 residues long. The V gene's germline CDR1 is SGHKS and CDR2 YYEKEE (reference sequence). The CDR3 region is CASSLGQVRNEQFF. Written as DNA, the CDR3 is TGTGCCAGCAGCTTAGGACAGGTTCGGAATGAGCAGTTCTTC.

This rearrangement joins TRBV19 to TRBJ2-3, with 7 bases lining up with TRBD2. V shed 7 bases, J shed 1 base, and the junction held 5 bases outside the gene matches. CDR1 is LNHDA, CDR2 SQIVND, per germline (reference sequence). The CDR3 covers 14 residues. The CDR3 region is CASTGTTGTDTQYF. CDR3 sequence (DNA): TGTGCCAGTACCGGGACTACCGGCACAGATACGCAGTATTTT.

The chain is built from TRBV4-1 and TRBJ1-1; 7 bases map to TRBD1. V shed 1 base, J shed 5 bases, and the junction held 10 bases outside the gene matches. CDR3 length equals 16 residues. Per the germline V gene, CDR1 is MGHRA and CDR2 is YSYEKL. The CDR3 DNA is TGCGCCAGCAGCCAAGTCACAAAGGGGGCCGGAACTGAAGCTTTCTTT. Its translation: CASSQVTKGAGTEAFF.

This chain uses TRBV6-5 with TRBJ1-1; D is ambiguous. V lost 6 bases and J 11 bases, leaving 22 bases between the germline ends. The CDR3 sequence is 14 residues long. Looked up from germline, CDR1 is MNHEY and CDR2 is SVGAGI. This CDR3 is CASRHFRGHLQAFF. The CDR3 bases are TGTGCCAGCAGGCATTTTAGAGGTCACCTGCAGGCTTTCTTT.

This clone was seen only a few times. The CDR3 sequence is CASSPYLVPCGYTF. The CDR3 DNA sequence: TGTGCCAGCAGCCCATACTTAGTACCATGTGGCTACACCTTC. The chain is built from TRBV7-2 and TRBJ1-2; D gene unclear. Between the trimmed V and J ends, which lost 5 bases and 7 bases, there was a span of 17 bases. The CDR3 totals 14 residues. Germline loops: CDR1 SGHTA, CDR2 FQGNSA. The variable domain in full, with the rest retrieved from reference TRBV7-2 and TRBJ1-2, is GAGVSQSPSNKVTEKGKDVELRCDPISGHTALYWYRQSLGQGLEFLIYFQGNSAPDKSGLPSDRFSAERTGGSVSTLTIQRTQQEDSAVYLCASSPYLVPCGYTFGSGTRLTVV.

This clone has more than one count but fewer than ten. The rearrangement joins TRBV19 to TRBJ1-1; D remains unclear. The CDR3 covers 15 residues. Trimming cost V 0 bases and J 7 bases, with 15 bases left between them. Germline V CDR1 and CDR2: LNHDA, SQIVND (reference sequence). The CDR3 DNA follows: TGTGCCAGTAGTATAGAGAGCACGGACTCCCATGAAGCTTTCTTT. It translates to CASSIESTDSHEAFF.

As DNA, the CDR3 is TGTGCCAGCAGCTTGGCTCGGGTTTCTGAAGCTTTCTTT. Its protein is CASSLARVSEAFF. V gene TRBV5-4 combines with J gene TRBJ1-1; D remains ambiguous. With 0 bases removed from V and 6 bases from J, the gap between germline ends came to 9 bases. The germline CDR1 and CDR2 sequences are SGHNT and YYREEE (reference sequence). The length of the CDR3 is 13 residues.

The rearrangement joins TRBV5-1 to TRBJ2-7; perhaps TRBD1 as D (5 bases). CDR1 and CDR2 from the germline V gene are SGHRS and YFSETQ. V lost 2 bases and J 4 bases, leaving 16 bases between the germline ends. The CDR3 sequence is 15 residues long. CDR3 sequence reads: CASSFGQGNRYEQYF. The CDR3 DNA reads TGCGCCAGCAGCTTCGGTCAGGGCAATAGGTACGAGCAGTACTTC. The full variable domain, completed using reference TRBV5-1 and TRBJ2-7, is KAGVTQTPRYLIKTRGQQVTLSCSPISGHRSVSWYQQTPGQGLQFLFEYFSETQRNKGNFPGRFSGRQFSNSRSEMNVSTLELGDSALYLCASSFGQGNRYEQYFGPGTRLTVT.

The rearrangement uses TRBV4-1 and TRBJ1-4; TRBD1 is a possible D gene (5 bases). Germline V gene lookup returns CDR1 MGHRA and CDR2 YSYEKL. The CDR3 contains 15 residues. Trimming pared 0 bases from V and 5 bases from J, leaving 10 bases between. CDR3 amino acids: CASSQDGGGNEKLFF. CDR3 nucleotide sequence: TGCGCCAGCAGCCAAGACGGGGGGGGAAATGAAAAACTGTTTTTT.

This clone was counted a single time. The V gene is TRBV7-2, the J gene TRBJ2-3, with a tentative D call TRBD1 (5 bases). With 1 base removed from V and 0 bases from J, the gap between germline ends came to 14 bases. The germline V gene has CDR1 SGHTA and CDR2 FQGNSA. The CDR3 is 17 amino acids. The CDR3 nucleotides are TGTGCCAGCAGCTTAGAGGGGTTGAACCTTAGCACAGATACGCAGTATTTT. Its translation is CASSLEGLNLSTDTQYF.

V is TRBV27 and J is TRBJ2-7; 13 nucleotides agree with TRBD2. The germline gives CDR1 MNHEY, CDR2 SMNVEV (reference sequence). The CDR3 spans 17 residues. V was clipped by 5 bases and J by 2 bases; unmatched bases: 9. The CDR3 DNA reads TGTGCCAGCAGTACCTGGACTAGCGGGGGAAGGGCCTACGAGCAGTACTTC. Translating gives CASSTWTSGGRAYEQYF.

The V and J genes are TRBV7-3 and TRBJ2-2; 11 positions match TRBD2. V was clipped by 2 bases and J by 0 bases; unmatched bases: 5. Germline assignment: CDR1 SGHTA and CDR2 FQGTGA. This CDR3 spans 18 amino acids. The CDR3 nucleotides are TGTGCCAGCAGCTTAGGTCCTAGCGGGGGGACGAACACCGGGGAGCTGTTTTTT. It yields the protein CASSLGPSGGTNTGELFF.

Only one count was recorded for this clone. In nucleotides, the CDR3 is TGTGCCAGCAGTCCCGGCACAGGGGCCATCTATGGCTACACCTTC. It is translated as CASSPGTGAIYGYTF. This rearrangement joins TRBV27 to TRBJ1-2; 7 bases fit TRBD1. The V segment lost 5 bases and the J segment 4 bases; nucleotides outside the gene matches: 10. The length of the CDR3 is 15 residues. Germline loops: CDR1 MNHEY, CDR2 SMNVEV (reference sequence).

The V and J genes are TRBV2 and TRBJ1-3; 8 bases agree with TRBD1. V shed 8 bases and J 1 base; nucleotides not matched to a gene: 13. The CDR3 runs to 17 residues. The V gene's germline CDR1 is SNHLY and CDR2 FYNNEI. The CDR3 here is CASSADWTGNSGNTIYF. CDR3 DNA: TGTGCCAGCTCAGCGGACTGGACAGGGAATTCTGGAAACACCATATATTTT.

The rearrangement joins TRBV7-9 to TRBJ1-4; weak D call: TRBD1 (6 bases). Germline CDR1 is SEHNR and CDR2 is FQNEAQ (reference sequence). The V gene lost 4 bases and the J gene lost 7 bases, with 19 bases spanning the gap. The CDR3 has 16 amino acids. This chain's CDR3 is CASSSSTLGGVEKLFF. CDR3 nucleotide sequence: TGTGCCAGCAGCTCTTCGACATTAGGGGGTGTTGAAAAACTGTTTTTT. Looking up the rest from reference TRBV7-9 and TRBJ1-4 gives the full variable domain: DTGVSQNPRHKITKRGQNVTFRCDPISEHNRLYWYRQTLGQGPEFLTYFQNEAQLEKSRLLSDRFSAERPKGSFSTLEIQRTEQGDSAMYLCASSSSTLGGVEKLFFGSGTQLSVL.

The CDR3 DNA reads TGCGCCAGCGCCCGGGAACCGAACACTGAAGCTTTCTTT. This encodes CASAREPNTEAFF. The chain joins TRBV5-1 to TRBJ1-1; no firm D call. V lost 7 bases to trimming and J lost 1 base, with 11 bases between them. Germline V gene data show CDR1 as SGHRS and CDR2 as YFSETQ. The length of the CDR3 is 13 residues.

The chain recombines TRBV29-1 with TRBJ1-2; D unresolved. The CDR3 totals 14 residues. The germline CDR1 and CDR2 sequences are SQVTM and ANQGSEA. V dropped 6 bases and J dropped 4 bases, with 18 bases sitting between them. The CDR3 here is CSVVIPEPIYGYTF. The DNA for the CDR3 is TGCAGCGTGGTAATCCCCGAGCCCATCTATGGCTACACCTTC.

Here the CDR3 DNA reads TGTGCCAGCAGCTTAGAAGGGACAGGGTTCTACAATGAGCAGTTCTTC. Residues: CASSLEGTGFYNEQFF. The chain uses TRBV11-2 and TRBJ2-1; 9 nucleotides align to TRBD1. V lost 0 bases to trimming and J lost 3 bases; unmatched junction nucleotides: 3. CDR3 length: 16 residues. Germline V gene sequence: CDR1 SGHAT, CDR2 FQNNGV. The variable domain in full, with the rest retrieved from reference TRBV11-2 and TRBJ2-1, is EAGVAQSPRYKIIEKRQSVAFWCNPISGHATLYWYQQILGQGPKLLIQFQNNGVVDDSQLPKDRFSAERLKGVDSTLKIQPAKLEDSAVYLCASSLEGTGFYNEQFFGPGTRLTVL.